This T cell receptor (beta chain) was recovered during a study of T cell changes during pregnancy in multiple sclerosis. The method was immunoSEQ multiplex PCR; TCRdb's version includes in-frame clones alone and lacks a portion of them. The sample contains around 20,000 clones, around nine tenths of which appear only once. Germline V gene lookup returns CDR1 SGHRS and CDR2 YFSETQ. CDR3 size: 15 residues. V trimming: 7 bases; J trimming: 7 bases; junction bases outside the gene matches: 15. Here the sequenced sample was CD4+ T cells from peripheral blood mononuclear cells, taken in the first trimester of pregnancy. This sequence originates from a female donor in good health, enrolled as a control in a pregnancy study. This chain joins TRBV5-1 and TRBJ2-7, with 9 bases identical to TRBD1. The CDR3 DNA reads as TGCGCCAGCGCGCCCTCGGGGACAGGGTATAAAGAGCAGTACTTC. Amino acids: CASAPSGTGYKEQYF.